The text below deals with one TCR beta chain. What it binds is unknown. Germline loops: CDR1 MNHEY, CDR2 SVGEGT. Trimming removed 10 bases at V and 2 bases at J, with 11 bases between. This CDR3 contains 12 residues. Each CDR3 protein gets one entry after TCRdb re-called the 5' RACE reads with MiXCR. The sample includes some 290,000 distinct CDR3 sequences, over 8.5% of them seen just once. The record originates from a study of T cells after yellow fever vaccination. Study-level results: The booster saw the reappearance of most primary-vaccination clones (more than 95% CD4, 70% to 90% CD8). Though it reached lower strength, the secondary response hit its peak faster, day 5 versus 15. The CD4 compartment and the CD8 compartment contained a small share of clonotypes in common.

Sequencing used CD4+ T cells sorted from PBMCs, obtained 45 days after the yellow fever booster vaccination. This chain uses TRBV6-2 or TRBV6-3 with TRBJ1-2, with TRBD1 as a possible D gene (6 bases). This clonotype was obtained from a man between 18 and 29 years old who received the YFV17D yellow fever vaccine. In nucleotides, the CDR3 is TGTGCCACGAAACAGGGAAACTATGGCTACACCTTC. It is translated as CATKQGNYGYTF.